Sequencing of this T cell receptor beta chain was carried out in a study of T cell responses to AZD1222 COVID-19 vaccine (dated by TCRdb to the early 2020s). At the level of the whole study: AZD1222 recipients with second doses at about 4 weeks or about 12 weeks were pooled, because spike-specific TCR depth and breadth did not differ between schedules. A total of roughly 240 trial participants underwent TCR sequencing, of whom 200 to 220 received two doses of AZD1222 and approximately 25 received two doses of the MenACWY control vaccine. Enrollment into the trials was organized by age into subgroups of 18-55, 56-69 and 70-plus years, and those subgroups contained approximately 150, 30 and 60 TCR-sequenced participants, respectively.

The sample's time point label is to be understood as: baseline before first vaccination. Samples from vaccinated people were obtained from the UK trials COV001 and COV002, which included a single-blind randomized controlled phase 2/3 trial of AZD1222 (ChAdOx1 nCoV-19) in healthy adults. For TCRbeta chain sequencing, PBMC samples were collected from trial participants at day 0 and at day 28 after the second dose. About this clone itself: The antigen this receptor binds is unknown. No qualities accompany the bases; no much larger clone lies one base away.

What the work shows at the level of the full study, not this receptor alone: Participants were mostly white British, with more females than males. The authors suggested clonal diversity may have been underestimated. After two AZD1222 doses, both the breadth and the depth of spike-specific TCRs were significantly higher than at day 0 and than in MenACWY recipients. The vaccine-associated CD4 TCRs covered the entire spike protein, and the dominant responses fell in regions 160-218 and 743-854. Reportedly, close to half of the unique spike-specific TCRs recognized epitopes lying outside the regions that are mutated in the B.1.351 and B.1.1.7 variants. The 56-69-year group was small, and its depth increase did not reach significance, likely because of low power. No day 14 peak-response samples were available, so repertoires were characterized only after the peak T cell response. Conclusions about previously exposed vaccinees are limited because only six or seven AZD1222 recipients were SARS-CoV-2 seropositive at baseline.

The CDR3 has 16 amino acids, counting the end cysteine and phenylalanine. Of all the DNA, just the CDR3 is kept, 48 bases in frame from base 1. The germline V gene encodes CDR1 LGHDT and CDR2 YNNKEL (reference sequence). The junction shows trimming of 3 bases on V and 1 base on J, and the gene matches do not reach 1 base of it. The CDR3 regions of human TCRbeta chains were subjected to immunosequencing. On the study's bioinformatics: Repertoire TCRs were checked for matches against a reference library of SARS-CoV-2-specific TCRs that had been generated using the MIRA antigen-specificity platform. Breadth was defined as the fraction of unique TCRs that were SARS-CoV-2-associated, and depth was defined as the fraction of total T cells that were SARS-CoV-2-associated. Using the MIRA data, each spike-specific TCR was mapped to the spike region that the TCR reacts to and placed in a CD4 or CD8 class. Log10-transformed breadth and depth values were compared by one-way ANOVA with Sidak's multiple comparisons tests. Here the immuneACCESS table is served through TCRdb, limited to in-frame sequences with V and J called. Missing clones are a known gap in these copies; in checked studies unresolved V genes cover under half, and the rest lacks a known reason. Clone size and V and J calls were adopted from that table, with D and trimming inferred from the DNA. This sample gives roughly 100,000 clones in total; 85% to 90% of them show up just once. The ten most abundant clones make up less than 6% of the sample.

The chain is assembled from TRBV3-1 (or the pseudogene TRBV3-2) and TRBJ2-5, with 14 middle bases fitting TRBD2. The starting material was peripheral blood, obtained on day 0 of AZD1222 vaccination. The receptor comes from an adult in good health. The CDR3 in this case is CASSQGLAGVQETQYF. The DNA reads TGTGCCAGCAGCCAGGGACTAGCGGGGGTCCAAGAGACCCAGTACTTC.